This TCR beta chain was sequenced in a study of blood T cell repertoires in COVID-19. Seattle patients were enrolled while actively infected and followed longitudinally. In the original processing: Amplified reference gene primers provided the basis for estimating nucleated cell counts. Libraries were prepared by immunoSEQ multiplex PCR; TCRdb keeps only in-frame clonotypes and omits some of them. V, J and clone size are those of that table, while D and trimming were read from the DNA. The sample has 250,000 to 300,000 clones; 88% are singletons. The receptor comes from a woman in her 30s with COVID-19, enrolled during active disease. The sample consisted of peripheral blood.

DNA of the CDR3: TGTGCCAGCACCCTACTAGCGGGAGGGCCTGGTACGCAGTATTTT. It codes for CASTLLAGGPGTQYF. This chain joins TRBV2 and TRBJ2-3; TRBD2 matches at 13 bases. The length of the CDR3 is 15 residues. The J segment lost 8 bases and the V segment lost 7 bases, leaving 9 bases of the junction unmatched. CDR1 is SNHLY and CDR2 is FYNNEI in the germline V gene.